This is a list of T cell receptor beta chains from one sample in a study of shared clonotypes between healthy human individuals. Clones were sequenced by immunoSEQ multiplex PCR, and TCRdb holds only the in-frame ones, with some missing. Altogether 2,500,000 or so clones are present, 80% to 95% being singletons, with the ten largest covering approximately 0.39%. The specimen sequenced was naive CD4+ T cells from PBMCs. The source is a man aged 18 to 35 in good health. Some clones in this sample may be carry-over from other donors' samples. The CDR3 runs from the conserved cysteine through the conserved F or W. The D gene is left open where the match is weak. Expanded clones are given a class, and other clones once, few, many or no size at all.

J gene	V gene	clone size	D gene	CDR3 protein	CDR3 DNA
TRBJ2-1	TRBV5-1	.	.	CASSTERQYNEQFF	TGCGCCAGCAGTACCGAGCGGCAATACAATGAGCAGTTCTTC
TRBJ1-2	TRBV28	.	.	CASSPQGRNYGYTF	TGTGCCAGCAGTCCTCAGGGACGGAACTATGGCTACACCTTC
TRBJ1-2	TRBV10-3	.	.	CAISGGQDPFYGYTF	TGTGCCATCAGTGGGGGGCAGGACCCGTTCTATGGCTACACCTTC
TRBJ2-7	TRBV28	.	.	CASSMIRLYEQYF	TGTGCCAGCAGCATGATTCGGCTCTACGAGCAGTACTTC
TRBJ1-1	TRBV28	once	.	CASTPAAALNTEAFF	TGTGCCAGCACCCCGGCGGCAGCCCTGAACACTGAAGCTTTCTTT
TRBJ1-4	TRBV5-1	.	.	CASSWGEDRPNEKLFF	TGCGCCAGCAGCTGGGGAGAAGACAGACCAAATGAAAAACTGTTTTTT
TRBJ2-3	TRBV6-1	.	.	CASSAAGRGVTDTQYF	TGTGCCAGCAGTGCCGCCGGACGAGGAGTCACAGATACGCAGTATTTT
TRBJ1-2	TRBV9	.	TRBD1	CASSDRDRALRGGYTF	TGTGCCAGCAGTGATCGTGACAGGGCTCTTCGGGGTGGCTACACCTTC
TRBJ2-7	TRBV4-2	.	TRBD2	CASSQGASGGDEQYF	TGTGCCAGCAGCCAAGGGGCTAGCGGGGGGGACGAGCAGTACTTC
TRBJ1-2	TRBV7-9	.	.	CASSFPGAGYTF	TGTGCCAGCAGCTTTCCGGGAGCTGGCTACACCTTC
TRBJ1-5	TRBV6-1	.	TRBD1	CASSRDRVSGQPQHF	TGTGCCAGCAGTAGAGACAGGGTATCTGGTCAGCCCCAGCATTTT
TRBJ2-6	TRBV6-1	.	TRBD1	CASSGDSSGANVLTF	TGTGCCAGCAGTGGGGACAGCTCTGGGGCCAACGTCCTGACTTTC
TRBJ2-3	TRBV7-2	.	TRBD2	CASSPAGGHGDTQYF	TGTGCCAGCAGCCCAGCGGGAGGGCATGGAGATACGCAGTATTTT
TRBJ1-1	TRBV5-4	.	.	CASSWGDTSVNTEAFF	TGTGCCAGCAGCTGGGGGGACACCTCAGTGAACACTGAAGCTTTCTTT
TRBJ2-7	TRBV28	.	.	CASTLAQANYEQYF	TGTGCCAGCACCTTGGCACAGGCCAACTACGAGCAGTACTTC
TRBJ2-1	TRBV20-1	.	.	CSVIDVEQFF	TGCAGTGTAATAGACGTTGAGCAGTTCTTC
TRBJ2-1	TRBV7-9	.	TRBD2	CAIERETGNEQFF	TGTGCCATTGAGCGGGAGACGGGCAATGAGCAGTTCTTC
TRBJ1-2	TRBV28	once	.	CASRAGLTGGYTF	TGTGCCAGCAGAGCAGGGTTAACGGGGGGCTACACCTTC
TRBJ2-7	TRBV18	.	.	CASSIQGSYEQYF	TGTGCCAGCTCAATTCAGGGTTCCTACGAGCAGTACTTC
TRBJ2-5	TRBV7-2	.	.	CASSSGLAGQETQYF	TGTGCCAGCAGCTCGGGGTTGGCAGGGCAAGAGACCCAGTACTTC
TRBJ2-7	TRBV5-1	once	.	CASSYLAGAMTSEQYF	TGCGCCAGCAGTTACCTGGCGGGGGCCATGACATCCGAGCAGTACTTC
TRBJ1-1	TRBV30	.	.	CAWSVLRAEAFF	TGTGCCTGGAGTGTACTGAGGGCTGAAGCTTTCTTT
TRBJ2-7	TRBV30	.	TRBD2	CAWGSGGDEQYF	TGTGCCTGGGGCTCCGGGGGGGACGAGCAGTACTTC
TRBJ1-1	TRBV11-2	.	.	CASSLPVNTEAFF	TGTGCCAGCAGCTTGCCGGTGAACACTGAAGCTTTCTTT
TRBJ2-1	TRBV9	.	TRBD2	CASSVAIAGVLDEQFF	TGTGCCAGCAGCGTAGCTATAGCGGGAGTTTTGGATGAGCAGTTCTTC
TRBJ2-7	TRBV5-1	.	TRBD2	CASSLGLAGDLSYEQYF	TGCGCCAGCAGCTTGGGATTAGCGGGAGATTTATCCTACGAGCAGTACTTC
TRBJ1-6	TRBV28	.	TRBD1	CASSPPGTDSLHF	TGTGCCAGCAGCCCGCCCGGGACAGACTCCCTCCACTTT
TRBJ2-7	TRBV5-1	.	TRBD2	CASSPLALAGVYEQYF	TGCGCCAGCAGCCCCCTGGCCCTAGCGGGAGTCTACGAGCAGTACTTC
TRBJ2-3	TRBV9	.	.	CASSPRGGAGTDTQYF	TGTGCCAGCAGCCCCAGGGGGGGGGCTGGTACAGATACGCAGTATTTT
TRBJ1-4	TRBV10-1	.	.	CASSESIGDHVQLFF	TGCGCCAGCAGTGAGTCGATAGGGGACCACGTTCAACTGTTTTTT
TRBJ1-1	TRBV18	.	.	CASSPQWNTEAFF	TGTGCCAGCTCACCCCAGTGGAACACTGAAGCTTTCTTT
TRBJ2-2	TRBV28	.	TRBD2	CASTTRHSGVNTGELFF	TGTGCCAGCACCACCCGCCACAGCGGGGTGAACACCGGGGAGCTGTTTTTT
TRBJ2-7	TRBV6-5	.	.	CASSRHGAEGEQYF	TGTGCCAGCAGTCGACACGGGGCAGAGGGCGAGCAGTACTTC
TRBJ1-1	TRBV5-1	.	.	CASSLESGDNTEAFF	TGCGCCAGCAGCTTGGAATCGGGGGACAACACTGAAGCTTTCTTT
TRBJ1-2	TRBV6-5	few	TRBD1	CASKLMTGGGYGYTF	TGTGCCAGCAAGCTTATGACAGGGGGTGGCTATGGCTACACCTTC
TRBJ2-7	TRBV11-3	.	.	CASSSQGWSYEQYF	TGTGCCAGCAGCAGTCAAGGCTGGTCCTACGAGCAGTACTTC
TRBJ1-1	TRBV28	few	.	CASAGGWSEAFF	TGTGCCAGCGCCGGCGGTTGGTCTGAAGCTTTCTTT
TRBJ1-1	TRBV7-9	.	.	CASSLKTKQEAFF	TGTGCCAGCAGCTTAAAGACAAAGCAAGAAGCTTTCTTT
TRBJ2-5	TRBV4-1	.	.	CASSQGGETQYF	TGCGCCAGCAGCCAAGGGGGGGAGACCCAGTACTTC